These T cell receptor beta chains were read from a single sample in a study of blood T cell repertoires in COVID-19. Sequenced by immunoSEQ multiplex PCR; TCRdb stores in-frame clones only, minus some. Of approximately 250,000 clones listed, less than 90% are singletons. The sample consisted of peripheral blood. These receptors all come from a woman between 65 and 79 years old with COVID-19, enrolled during active disease. The conserved cysteine and the conserved F or W are not part of the CDR3 here. A D gene is named only where the DNA matches it firmly.

CDR3,V,D
ASSLVREVGRTEAF,TRBV5-6,.
SASRPGIQETQY,TRBV20-1,.
ASSPRQNNEQF,TRBV18,.
ASSRDRGSYEQY,TRBV2,TRBD1
ASSPRDRVPTGELF,TRBV18,TRBD1
ASSEYWTDYGYT,TRBV25-1,.
ASSSQGGWV,TRBV28,.
SVATGHLVEQY,TRBV29-1,.
ASSFSGQHYGYT,TRBV11-2,.
ASSQSRGTGISYNSPLH,TRBV23-1,TRBD1
ASSLTDSGNTIY,TRBV13,.
ASSGTGEGEKLF,TRBV5-1,TRBD1
ASSFGLAPHEQY,TRBV27,.
ASRKRGGETQY,TRBV7-6,.
ASSPRDSKETQY,TRBV28,TRBD1
ASSLTGARTYEQF,TRBV18,TRBD1
ASSPRRGTDTQY,TRBV7-2,TRBD2
ASSLGQIYEQY,TRBV3-1/TRBV3-2,.
ASSEGRVAKNIQY,TRBV6-4,TRBD2
ASSQETGGLYGYT,TRBV4-3,TRBD1
ASSFTGTDTQY,TRBV27,.
ASSLGVYNEQF,TRBV19,.
ASSLEAGVVNYGYT,TRBV11-2,.
ASSSFTGNTEAF,TRBV28,.
ASSFSTGGNTEAF,TRBV5-1,TRBD1
ASSPGEVERAEKLF,TRBV5-6,.
ASSEWGTGSYEQY,TRBV25-1,TRBD1
ASSSLAGGPKTQY,TRBV7-7,TRBD2
ASSPSGNPYEQY,TRBV6-5,.
ASSTDRLNTEAF,TRBV19,.
ASSGPGQEISYEQY,TRBV19,TRBD1
ASSLFIAGTYEQY,TRBV27,TRBD2